This T cell receptor (beta chain) was retrieved from a study of blood T cell repertoires in COVID-19. Across the study: COVID-19 samples collected from the United States, Italy and Spain covered acute and convalescent phases.

Assay: immunoSEQ multiplex PCR; the TCRdb copy retains only in-frame clones and omits some. This sample has approximately 300,000 clones; 70% to 90% occur once, and the top ten carry approximately 3.8%. The sample consisted of peripheral blood. The source of this sequence is a woman in her 50s with active or convalescent COVID-19.

The CDR3 bases are TGTGCCAGCAGCCAAGGGGCCACCGGAGGGGAGCTGTTTTTT. Amino acid sequence: CASSQGATGGELFF. V and J are TRBV14 and TRBJ2-2; no clear D gene. Trimming cost V 1 base and J 8 bases, with 11 bases left between them. Germline CDR1 is SGHDN and CDR2 is FVKESK. The CDR3 is made up of 14 amino acids.